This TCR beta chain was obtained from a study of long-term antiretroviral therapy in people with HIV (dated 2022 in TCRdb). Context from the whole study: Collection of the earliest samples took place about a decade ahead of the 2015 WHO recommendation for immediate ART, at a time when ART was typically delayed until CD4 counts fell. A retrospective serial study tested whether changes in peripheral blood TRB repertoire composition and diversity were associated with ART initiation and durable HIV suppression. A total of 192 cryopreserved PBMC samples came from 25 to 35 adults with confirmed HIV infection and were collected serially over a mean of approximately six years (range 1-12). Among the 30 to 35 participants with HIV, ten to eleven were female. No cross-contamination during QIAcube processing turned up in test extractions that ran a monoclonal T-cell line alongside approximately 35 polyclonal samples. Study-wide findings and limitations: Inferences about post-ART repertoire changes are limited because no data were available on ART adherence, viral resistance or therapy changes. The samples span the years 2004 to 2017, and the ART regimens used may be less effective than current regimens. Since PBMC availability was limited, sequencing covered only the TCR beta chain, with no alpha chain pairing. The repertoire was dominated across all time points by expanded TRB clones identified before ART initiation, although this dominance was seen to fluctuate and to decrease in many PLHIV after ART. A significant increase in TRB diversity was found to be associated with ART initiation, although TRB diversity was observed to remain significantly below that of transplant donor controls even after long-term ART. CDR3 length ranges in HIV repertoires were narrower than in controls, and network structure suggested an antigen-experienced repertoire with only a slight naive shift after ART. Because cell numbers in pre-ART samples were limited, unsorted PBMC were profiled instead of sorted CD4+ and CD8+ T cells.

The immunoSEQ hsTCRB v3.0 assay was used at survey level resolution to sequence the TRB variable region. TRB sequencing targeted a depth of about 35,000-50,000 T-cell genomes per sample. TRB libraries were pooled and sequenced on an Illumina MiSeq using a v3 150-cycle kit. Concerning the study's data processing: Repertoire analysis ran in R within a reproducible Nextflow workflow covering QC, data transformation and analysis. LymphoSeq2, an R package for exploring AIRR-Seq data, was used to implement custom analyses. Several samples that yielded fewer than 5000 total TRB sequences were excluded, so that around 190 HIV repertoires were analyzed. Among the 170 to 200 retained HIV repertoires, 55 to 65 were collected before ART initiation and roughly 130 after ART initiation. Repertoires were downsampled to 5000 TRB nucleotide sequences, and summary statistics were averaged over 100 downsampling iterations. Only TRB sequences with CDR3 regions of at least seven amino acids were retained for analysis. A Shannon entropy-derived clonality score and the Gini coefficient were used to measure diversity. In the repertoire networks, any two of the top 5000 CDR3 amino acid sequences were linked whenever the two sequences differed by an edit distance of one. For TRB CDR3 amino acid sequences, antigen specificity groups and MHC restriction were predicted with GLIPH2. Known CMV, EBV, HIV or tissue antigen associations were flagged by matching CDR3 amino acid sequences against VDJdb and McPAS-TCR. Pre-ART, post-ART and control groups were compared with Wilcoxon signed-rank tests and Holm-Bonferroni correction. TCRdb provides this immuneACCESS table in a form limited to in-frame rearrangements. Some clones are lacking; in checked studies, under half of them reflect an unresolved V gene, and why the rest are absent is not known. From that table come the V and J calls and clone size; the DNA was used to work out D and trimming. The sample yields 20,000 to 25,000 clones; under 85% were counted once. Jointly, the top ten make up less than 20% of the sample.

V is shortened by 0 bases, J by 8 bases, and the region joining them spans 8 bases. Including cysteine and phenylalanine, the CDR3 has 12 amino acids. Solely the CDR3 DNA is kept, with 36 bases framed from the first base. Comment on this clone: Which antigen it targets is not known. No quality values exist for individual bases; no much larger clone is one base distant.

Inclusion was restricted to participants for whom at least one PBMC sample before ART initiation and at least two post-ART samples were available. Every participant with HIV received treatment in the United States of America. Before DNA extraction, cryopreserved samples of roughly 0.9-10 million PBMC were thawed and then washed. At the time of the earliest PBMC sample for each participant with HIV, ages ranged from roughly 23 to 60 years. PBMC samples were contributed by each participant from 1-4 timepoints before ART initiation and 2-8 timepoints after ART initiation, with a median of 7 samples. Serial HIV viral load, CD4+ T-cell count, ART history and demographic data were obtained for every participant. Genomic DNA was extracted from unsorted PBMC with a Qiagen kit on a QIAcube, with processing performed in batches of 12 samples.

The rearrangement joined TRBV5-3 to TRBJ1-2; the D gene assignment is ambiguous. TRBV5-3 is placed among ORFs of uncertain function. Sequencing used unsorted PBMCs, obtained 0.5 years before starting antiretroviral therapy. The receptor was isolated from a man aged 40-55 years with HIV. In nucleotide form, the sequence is TGTGCCAGAAGCTTGGGGATTCCCGGCTACACCTTC. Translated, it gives CARSLGIPGYTF.